These 3 T cell receptor beta chains share one sample of origin, sequenced in a study of T cells in localized non-small cell lung cancer. Some clones are missing from TCRdb's copy, which holds only in-frame ones; the method was immunoSEQ multiplex PCR. The sample holds 70,000 to 100,000 clones, roughly 93% seen once. The input for sequencing was PBMCs, taken before any cancer treatment. The receptors originated from a woman aged 35-75 years with stage II squamous cell lung carcinoma.

This rearrangement joins TRBV13 to TRBJ2-5, with 12 bases fitting TRBD2. Germline-derived CDR1 and CDR2 are PRHDT and FYEKMQ (reference sequence). V lost 1 base, J lost 2 bases, and 5 bases stayed unmatched. CDR3 size: 17 residues. The CDR3 region is CASSLDRTSGNQETQYF. As DNA, the CDR3 is TGTGCCAGCAGCTTAGACCGGACTAGCGGGAATCAAGAGACCCAGTACTTC.

CDR3 loop: CASRMTGGGEAFF. CDR3 sequence (DNA): TGTGCCAGCAGAATGACAGGGGGCGGTGAAGCTTTCTTT. The rearrangement joins TRBV27 to TRBJ1-1, with TRBD1 identical over 10 bases. V dropped 6 bases and J dropped 7; count of bases not matched to a gene: 5. Looked up from germline, CDR1 is MNHEY and CDR2 is SMNVEV (reference sequence). The CDR3 is 13 amino acids.

The V call is TRBV4-1, the J call TRBJ2-7; D possibly corresponds to TRBD2 (6 bases). There are 14 residues in the CDR3. Trimming left V 1 base short and J 3 bases short, with 10 bases between. Germline CDR1 MGHRA, CDR2 YSYEKL. CDR3 region: CASSQAEGLYEQYF. The CDR3 DNA sequence: TGCGCCAGCAGCCAAGCGGAGGGACTCTACGAGCAGTACTTC.